The entry below describes one T cell receptor beta chain. The data derive from a study of T cell changes during pregnancy in multiple sclerosis. The table came from immunoSEQ multiplex PCR; TCRdb's copy has only in-frame clones and leaves some out. Here the sample spans over 45,000 clones, about nine tenths being singletons. Trimming shortened V by 2 bases and J by 3 bases, and 8 bases separated the two germline ends. CDR3 length: 13 residues. CDR1 is MGHRA, CDR2 YSYEKL, per germline. The specimen comprised CD4+ T cells from peripheral blood mononuclear cells, sampled in the first trimester of pregnancy. V and J are TRBV4-1 and TRBJ2-7; maybe TRBD1 (5 bases). The TCR comes from a female donor with multiple sclerosis, enrolled in a pregnancy study. CDR3 bases: TGCGCCAGCAGCCAACAAGACAGCTACGAGCAGTACTTC. As protein: CASSQQDSYEQYF.